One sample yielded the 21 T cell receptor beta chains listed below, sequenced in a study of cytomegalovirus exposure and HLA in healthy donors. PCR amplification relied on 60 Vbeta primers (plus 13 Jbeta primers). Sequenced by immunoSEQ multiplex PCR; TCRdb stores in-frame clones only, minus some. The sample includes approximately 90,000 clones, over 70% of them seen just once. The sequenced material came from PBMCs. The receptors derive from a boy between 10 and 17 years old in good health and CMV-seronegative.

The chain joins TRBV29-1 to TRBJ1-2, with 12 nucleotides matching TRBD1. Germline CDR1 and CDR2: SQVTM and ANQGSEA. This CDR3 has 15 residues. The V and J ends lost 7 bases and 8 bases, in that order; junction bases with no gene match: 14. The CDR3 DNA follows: TGCAGCGCCATGCGGGGACAGGGGGCGGTAGGGGGCTACACCTTC. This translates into CSAMRGQGAVGGYTF.

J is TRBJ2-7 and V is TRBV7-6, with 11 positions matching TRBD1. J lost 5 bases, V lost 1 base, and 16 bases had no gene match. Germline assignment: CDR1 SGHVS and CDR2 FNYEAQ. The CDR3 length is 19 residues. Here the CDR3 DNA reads TGTGCCAGCAGCTTAGGCACAGTTCGGACAGGGGGCCTTCAGGACGAGCAGTACTTC. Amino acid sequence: CASSLGTVRTGGLQDEQYF. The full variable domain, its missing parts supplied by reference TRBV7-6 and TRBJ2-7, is GAGVSQSPRYKVTKRGQDVALRCDPISGHVSLYWYRQALGQGPEFLTYFNYEAQQDKSGLPNDRFSAERPEGSISTLTIQRTEQRDSAMYRCASSLGTVRTGGLQDEQYFGPGTRLTVT.

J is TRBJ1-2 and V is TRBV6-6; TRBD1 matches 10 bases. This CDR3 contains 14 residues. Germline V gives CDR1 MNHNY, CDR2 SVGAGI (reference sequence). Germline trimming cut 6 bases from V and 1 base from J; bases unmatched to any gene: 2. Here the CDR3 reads CASSGTGDNYGYTF. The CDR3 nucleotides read TGTGCCAGCAGCGGGACAGGGGATAACTATGGCTACACCTTC.

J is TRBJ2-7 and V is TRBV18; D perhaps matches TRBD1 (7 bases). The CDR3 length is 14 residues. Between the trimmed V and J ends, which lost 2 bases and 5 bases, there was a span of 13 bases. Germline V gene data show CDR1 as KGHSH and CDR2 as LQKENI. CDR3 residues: CASSPSQGGHEQYV. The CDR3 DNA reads TGTGCCAGCTCACCAAGCCAGGGGGGCCACGAGCAGTACGTC.

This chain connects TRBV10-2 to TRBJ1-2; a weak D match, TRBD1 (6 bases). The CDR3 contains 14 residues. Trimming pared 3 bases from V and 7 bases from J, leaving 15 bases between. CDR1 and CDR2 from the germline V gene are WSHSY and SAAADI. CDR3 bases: TGCGCCAGCAGTGACAGGGGCGCTGGCGCTGGCTACACCTTC. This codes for CASSDRGAGAGYTF.

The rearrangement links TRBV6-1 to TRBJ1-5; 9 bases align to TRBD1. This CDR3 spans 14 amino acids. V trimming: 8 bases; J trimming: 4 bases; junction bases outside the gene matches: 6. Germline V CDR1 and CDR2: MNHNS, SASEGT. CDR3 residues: CASWTGEGNQPQHF. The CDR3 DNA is TGTGCCAGCTGGACAGGGGAGGGGAATCAGCCCCAGCATTTT.

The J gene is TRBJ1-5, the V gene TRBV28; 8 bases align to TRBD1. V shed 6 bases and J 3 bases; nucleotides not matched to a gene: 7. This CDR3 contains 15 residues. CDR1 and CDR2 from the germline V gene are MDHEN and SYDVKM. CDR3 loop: CASSPTTGDNQPQHF. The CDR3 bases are TGTGCCAGCAGCCCTACGACAGGGGACAATCAGCCCCAGCATTTT.

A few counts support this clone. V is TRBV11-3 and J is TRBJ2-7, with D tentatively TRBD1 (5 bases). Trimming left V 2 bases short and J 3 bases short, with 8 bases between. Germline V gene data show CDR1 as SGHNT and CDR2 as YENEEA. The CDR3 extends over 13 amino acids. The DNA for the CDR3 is TGTGCCAGCAGCTTAAGGGGCGACTACGAGCAGTACTTC. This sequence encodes CASSLRGDYEQYF.

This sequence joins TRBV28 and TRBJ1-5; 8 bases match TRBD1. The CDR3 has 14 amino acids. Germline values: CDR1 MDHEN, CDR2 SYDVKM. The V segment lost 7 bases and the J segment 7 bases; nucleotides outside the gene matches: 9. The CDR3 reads CASKGQGAEQPQHF. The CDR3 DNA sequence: TGTGCCAGCAAGGGGCAGGGGGCCGAGCAGCCCCAGCATTTT.

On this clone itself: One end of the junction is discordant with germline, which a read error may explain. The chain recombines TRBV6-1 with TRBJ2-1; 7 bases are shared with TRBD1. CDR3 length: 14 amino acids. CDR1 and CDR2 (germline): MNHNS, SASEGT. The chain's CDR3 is CAGRLTGSINEQFF. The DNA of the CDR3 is TGTGCCGGCAGATTGACAGGGTCGATCAATGAGCAGTTCTTC.

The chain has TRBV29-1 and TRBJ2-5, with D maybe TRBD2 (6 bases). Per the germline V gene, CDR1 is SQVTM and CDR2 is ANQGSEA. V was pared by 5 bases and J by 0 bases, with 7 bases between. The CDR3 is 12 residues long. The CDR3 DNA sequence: TGCAGCGTTCGGGGGTACCAAGAGACCCAGTACTTC. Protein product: CSVRGYQETQYF.

CDR3 bases: TGTGCCAGCAGTGCCGAGTCCTACCAACAAGCTTTCTTT. Its translation is CASSAESYQQAFF. V is TRBV25-1 and J is TRBJ1-1, with D unclear. This CDR3 region has 13 residues. Per germline, CDR1 MGHDK and CDR2 SYGVNS. Trimming took off 4 bases at V and 9 bases at J, with 15 bases between the two ends.

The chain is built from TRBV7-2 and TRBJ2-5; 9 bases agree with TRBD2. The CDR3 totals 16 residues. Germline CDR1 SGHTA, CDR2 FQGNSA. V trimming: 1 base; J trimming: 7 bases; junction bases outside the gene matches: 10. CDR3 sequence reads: CASSLELAGKLGTQYF. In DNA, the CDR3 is TGTGCCAGCAGCTTAGAACTAGCGGGTAAACTAGGGACCCAGTACTTC.

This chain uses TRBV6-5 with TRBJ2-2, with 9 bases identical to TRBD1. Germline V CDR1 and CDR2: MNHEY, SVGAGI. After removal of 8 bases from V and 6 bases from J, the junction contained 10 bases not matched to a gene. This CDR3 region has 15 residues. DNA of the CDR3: TGTGCCAGCCAGTGGGCCGGGACAGGGCCCGGGGAGCTGTTTTTT. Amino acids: CASQWAGTGPGELFF.

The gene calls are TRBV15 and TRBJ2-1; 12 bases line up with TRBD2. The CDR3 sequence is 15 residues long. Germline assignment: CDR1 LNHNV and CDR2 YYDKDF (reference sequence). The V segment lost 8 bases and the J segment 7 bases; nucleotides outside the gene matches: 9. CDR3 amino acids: CATDPSGRAWNEQFF. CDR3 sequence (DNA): TGTGCCACCGACCCTAGCGGGAGGGCCTGGAATGAGCAGTTCTTC. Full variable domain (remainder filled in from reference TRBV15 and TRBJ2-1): DAMVIQNPRYQVTQFGKPVTLSCSQTLNHNVMYWYQQKSSQAPKLLFHYYDKDFNNEADTPDNFQSRRPNTSFCFLDIRSPGLGDTAMYLCATDPSGRAWNEQFFGPGTRLTVL.

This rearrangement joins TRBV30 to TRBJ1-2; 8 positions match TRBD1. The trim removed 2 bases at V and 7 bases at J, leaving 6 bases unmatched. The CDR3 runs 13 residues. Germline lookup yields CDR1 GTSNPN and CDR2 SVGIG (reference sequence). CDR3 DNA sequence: TGTGCCTGGAGTTCCGGACAGGGCGGTGGCTACACCTTC. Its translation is CAWSSGQGGGYTF.

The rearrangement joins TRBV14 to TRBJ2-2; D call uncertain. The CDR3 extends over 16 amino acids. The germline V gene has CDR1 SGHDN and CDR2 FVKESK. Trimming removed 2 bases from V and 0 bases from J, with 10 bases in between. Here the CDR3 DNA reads TGTGCCAGCAGCCAATTCCGGAGCCCGAACACCGGGGAGCTGTTTTTT. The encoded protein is CASSQFRSPNTGELFF. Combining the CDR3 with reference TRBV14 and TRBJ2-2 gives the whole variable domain EAGVTQFPSHSVIEKGQTVTLRCDPISGHDNLYWYRRVMGKEIKFLLHFVKESKQDESGMPNNRFLAERTGGTYSTLKVQPAELEDSGVYFCASSQFRSPNTGELFFGEGSRLTVL.

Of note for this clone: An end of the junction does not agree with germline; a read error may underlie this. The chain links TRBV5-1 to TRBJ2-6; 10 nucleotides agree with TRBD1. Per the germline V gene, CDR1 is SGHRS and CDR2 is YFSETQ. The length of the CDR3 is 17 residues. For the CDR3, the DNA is TGCGCCAGCACCTTGGGGACAGGGGTCTCTGGGGCCAACGTCCTGACTTTC. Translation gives CASTLGTGVSGANVLTF.

In nucleotides, the CDR3 is TGCAGCGTTGGACCCGGGACATCCTCTCGGAACGAGCAGTACTTC. It encodes CSVGPGTSSRNEQYF. This rearrangement joins TRBV29-1 to TRBJ2-7, with D tentatively TRBD1 (6 bases). Trimming removed 4 bases at V and 5 bases at J, with 21 bases between. This CDR3 region has 15 residues. The germline CDR1 and CDR2 sequences are SQVTM and ANQGSEA.

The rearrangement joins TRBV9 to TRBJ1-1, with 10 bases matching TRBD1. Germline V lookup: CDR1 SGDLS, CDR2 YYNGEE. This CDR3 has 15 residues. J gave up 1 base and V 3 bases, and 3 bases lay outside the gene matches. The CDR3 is CASSAGTGANTEAFF. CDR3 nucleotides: TGTGCCAGCAGCGCCGGGACAGGGGCGAACACTGAAGCTTTCTTT.

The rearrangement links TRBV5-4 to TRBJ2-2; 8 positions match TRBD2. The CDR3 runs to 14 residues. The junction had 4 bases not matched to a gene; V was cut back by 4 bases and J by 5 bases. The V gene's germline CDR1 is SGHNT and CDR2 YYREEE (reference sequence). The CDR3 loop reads CASSAAGGTGELFF. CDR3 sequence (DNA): TGTGCCAGCAGCGCGGCGGGGGGAACCGGGGAGCTGTTTTTT.